The 8 T cell receptor beta chains given below trace back to one sample, sequenced in a study of cytomegalovirus exposure and HLA in healthy donors. Both 60 Vbeta primers and 13 Jbeta primers went into the PCR. Sequencing was performed with immunoSEQ multiplex PCR; in TCRdb, only in-frame clones are kept and a portion is missing. This table holds around 250,000 clones, approximately 82% found once. Sample: PBMCs. Source of these receptors: a woman aged 60-75 years in good health and CMV-seropositive.

The V call is TRBV29-1, the J call TRBJ1-5; 10 nucleotides line up with TRBD1. The CDR3 loop spans 15 amino acids. Germline V lookup: CDR1 SQVTM, CDR2 ANQGSEA. The J segment lost 4 bases and the V segment lost 6 bases, leaving 9 bases of the junction unmatched. CDR3 DNA sequence: TGCAGCGTACGGACAGGGGGAGGCGGAAATCAGCCCCAGCATTTT. This translates into CSVRTGGGGNQPQHF.

This chain uses TRBV6-5 with TRBJ2-1; maybe TRBD2 (5 bases). V lost 6 bases and J lost 3, with 12 bases in between. The CDR3 has 14 amino acids. CDR1 and CDR2 from the germline V gene are MNHEY and SVGAGI. The DNA for the CDR3 is TGTGCCAGCAGCCGAGCCGGGGTCTACAATGAGCAGTTCTTC. Its protein product is CASSRAGVYNEQFF.

V usage is TRBV5-1 and J usage is TRBJ2-6; 9 positions match TRBD2. The CDR3 totals 19 residues. Germline CDR1 SGHRS, CDR2 YFSETQ. Trimming at V came to 4 bases and at J to 0 bases, leaving 11 bases not matched to a gene. CDR3 sequence (DNA): TGCGCCAGCAGCCCCCTAGCGGGACTTAAAGTCTCTGGGGCCAACGTCCTGACTTTC. It is translated as CASSPLAGLKVSGANVLTF.

V and J are TRBV5-1 and TRBJ2-6; 13 bases match TRBD2. V trimming: 3 bases; J trimming: 3 bases; junction bases outside the gene matches: 12. Germline V gene sequence: CDR1 SGHRS, CDR2 YFSETQ. There are 20 residues in the CDR3. Written as DNA, the CDR3 is TGCGCCAGCAGCTCCGAAAAGACTAGCGGGAGGATGGGTGGGGCCAACGTCCTGACTTTC. Protein: CASSSEKTSGRMGGANVLTF.

This clone occurred a few times. The J gene is TRBJ2-3, the V gene TRBV5-6, with D possibly TRBD1 on 6 matching bases. The V end lost 0 bases, the J end lost 6 bases, and 14 bases lay between the germline ends. Per the germline V gene, CDR1 is SGHDT and CDR2 is YYEEEE. This CDR3 has 15 residues. The CDR3 coding sequence is TGTGCCAGCAGCTTGGTTAACAGGGTTCTCGATACGCAGTATTTT. It yields the protein CASSLVNRVLDTQYF.

The chain joins TRBV29-1 to TRBJ2-7; TRBD2 matches at 8 bases. Germline V gene data show CDR1 as SQVTM and CDR2 as ANQGSEA. The CDR3 extends over 13 amino acids. The V and J ends lost 7 bases and 7 bases, in that order; junction bases with no gene match: 12. In DNA form, the CDR3 reads TGCAGCGCCAGAGAGGGACTAGAATGGGAGCAGTACTTC. Translated: CSAREGLEWEQYF.

The rearrangement links TRBV11-1 to TRBJ1-1; D might be TRBD1 (5 bases). The germline CDR1 and CDR2 sequences are SGHAT and FQDESV (reference sequence). CDR3 length: 15 amino acids. V lost 6 bases, J lost 0 bases, and 14 bases lay in between. The CDR3 loop is CASRRDWDLNTEAFF. The DNA of the CDR3 is TGTGCCAGCAGACGTGATTGGGACTTGAACACTGAAGCTTTCTTT.

In this sample, this clone turned up once. In DNA, the CDR3 is TGTGCCAGCAGCTTGGACAGGGGGAATGAGCAGTTCTTC. Residues: CASSLDRGNEQFF. V usage is TRBV5-4 and J usage is TRBJ2-1, with 8 bases fitting TRBD1. In germline, CDR1 is SGHNT, CDR2 YYREEE (reference sequence). The CDR3 extends over 13 amino acids. The V gene end was trimmed by 0 bases and the J gene end by 7 bases; junction bases not matched to a gene: 0. Together with reference TRBV5-4 and TRBJ2-1, the CDR3 gives the full variable domain: ETGVTQSPTHLIKTRGQQVTLRCSSQSGHNTVSWYQQALGQGPQFIFQYYREEENGRGNFPPRFSGLQFPNYSSELNVNALELDDSALYLCASSLDRGNEQFFGPGTRLTVL.